The sequence of this T cell receptor (beta chain) was determined in a study of blood T cells in healthy people across ages. Worth noting for this clonotype: Its antigen is not identified.

Study findings and constraints: A greater number of naive CD4+ cells and higher diversity distinguished long-lived donors from aged donors. Per million T cells, TCR beta diversity dropped about linearly as age rose.

With a J-beta primer mix and a sample-barcoded 5' primer, a second PCR ran roughly 6 to 12 cycles. The authors tagged each cDNA molecule using a template-switch adaptor with 12 random nucleotides. Using its own MiXCR run on the 5' RACE reads, TCRdb lists one record per CDR3 protein. The data hold around 850,000 distinct CDR3 sequences, with roughly 35% observed a single time. The clonotype originates from a young man in good health. Sequencing used blood.

CDR3 coding DNA: TGTGCCAGCAGCTTAGGCCGGGGGGCATCAAATGAGCAGTACTTC. Its protein product is CASSLGRGASNEQYF. The chain combines TRBV7-2 with TRBJ2-5; the D gene is possibly TRBD2 (7 bases). The germline V gene has CDR1 SGHTA and CDR2 FQGNSA. CDR3 length: 15 residues. Trimming took 1 base from V and 11 from J, leaving 20 bases between them.